This T cell receptor (beta chain) was profiled in a study of blood T cells in healthy people across ages. PCR was performed a second time for about 7 to 12 cycles using a sample-barcoded 5' primer and a J-beta primer mix. Each CDR3 protein is one row after TCRdb ran MiXCR on the 5' RACE reads. The sample lists roughly 1.6 million distinct CDR3 sequences, about 35% occurring once. The CDR3 spans 15 residues. Per the germline V gene, CDR1 is SGHTA and CDR2 is FQGNSA. V was clipped by 3 bases and J by 1 base, with 12 bases between them. Concerning this clonotype: What it binds is unknown.

Broader study findings: Significant beta diversity loss was already apparent by age roughly 44, declining roughly linearly.

Each of the donors had approximately 10 milliliters of peripheral blood drawn into EDTA-treated Vacutainer tubes. PBMCs numbering at least 7 million were isolated per sample. With each sample, at least 5 micrograms of total RNA were extracted. Sample: blood. V gene TRBV7-2 combines with J gene TRBJ1-1; D gene unclear. The clonotype was recovered from a woman aged 25 to 39 in good health. In DNA, the CDR3 is TGTGCCAGCAGCTTCACGGGGTGGGGGAACACTGAAGCTTTCTTT. Protein sequence: CASSFTGWGNTEAFF.